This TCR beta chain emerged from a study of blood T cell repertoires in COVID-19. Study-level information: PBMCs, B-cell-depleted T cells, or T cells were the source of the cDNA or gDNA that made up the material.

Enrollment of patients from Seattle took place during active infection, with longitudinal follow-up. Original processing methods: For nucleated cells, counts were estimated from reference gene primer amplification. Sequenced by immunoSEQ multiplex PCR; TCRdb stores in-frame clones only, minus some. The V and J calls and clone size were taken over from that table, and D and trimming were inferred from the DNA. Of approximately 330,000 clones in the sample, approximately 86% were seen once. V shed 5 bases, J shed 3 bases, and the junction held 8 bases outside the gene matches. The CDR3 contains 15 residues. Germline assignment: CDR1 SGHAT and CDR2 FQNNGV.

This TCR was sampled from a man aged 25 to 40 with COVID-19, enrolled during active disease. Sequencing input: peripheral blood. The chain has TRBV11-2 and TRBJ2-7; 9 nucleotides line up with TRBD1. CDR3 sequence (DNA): TGTGCCAGCAGCATGCCCGGGACAGGGATCTACGAGCAGTACTTC. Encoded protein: CASSMPGTGIYEQYF.